The clone carrying this TCR beta chain was detected once. Generated by immunoSEQ multiplex PCR, the TCRdb table keeps only in-frame clones and is missing some. The repertoire holds about 200,000 clones, with around 75% as singletons. The CDR3 is made up of 11 amino acids. V lost 5 bases, J lost 10 bases, and 11 bases lay in between. CDR1 is LNHDA, CDR2 SQIVND, per germline (reference sequence). These data belong to a study of cytotoxic CD8 clonotypes in ibrutinib-treated CLL. The receptor was isolated from a human donor with chronic lymphocytic leukemia. The genes are TRBV19 and TRBJ1-1; no definite D call. The specimen was PBMCs, collected after 12 months of ibrutinib treatment. CDR3 DNA: TGTGCCAGTAGTTTCAAAATGGGAGCTTTCTTT. This encodes CASSFKMGAFF.